This TCR beta chain was sequenced in a study of T cell clonality in common variable immunodeficiency (dated by TCRdb to the mid-2010s). Equivalent amounts of genomic DNA from CVID and control samples were used as sequencing input. For every sample, a 60 bp segment covering the rearranged TCRbeta CDR3 region was amplified and then sequenced. TCRbeta amplification used the immunoSEQ assay, a bias-corrected multiplex PCR with high-throughput sequencing. The original methods were these. Every unique nucleotide sequence was considered a clone and was annotated with V, D and J genes, copy number and frequency. Sequences were labeled productive if in frame, and non-productive if out of frame or containing stop codons. Clonality was calculated from Shannon's entropy as previously described. The predicted amino acid sequences of productive clones were used to derive the mean CDR3 Kyte-Doolittle hydropathy. Using the R hclust function, scaled V gene usage was clustered hierarchically with Manhattan distance and complete linkage. Sharing of clones by CDR3 amino acid sequence was evaluated through resampling of 12 repertoires per group over 100 rounds. The repertoires were screened for about 70 published EBV-specific TCRbeta sequences and a few hundred published CMV-specific TCRbeta sequences. Analysis left out two CVID samples that produced under 10,000 sequences, so approximately 40 CVID repertoires remained. TCRdb took over this immuneACCESS table, retaining in-frame rearrangements with V and J assigned. Such tables are incomplete; in checked studies, under half of the missing clones stem from an unresolved V gene, and the remainder is unexplained. V, J and clone size were drawn from that table, and D and trimming were deduced from the DNA. Here the sample lists tens of thousands of clones, none seen once only. Clones ranked in the top ten supply 3.8% of the sample.

Predominantly Caucasian heritage was noted among both the CVID patients and the healthy controls. Heparinized peripheral whole blood samples of roughly 5 to 8.5 ml were collected from each donor. TCRbeta CDR3 repertoires were sequenced from genomic DNA of adults with common variable immune deficiency (CVID) and healthy adult controls. There were about 22 healthy adult volunteers in the control group (approximately 12 female and approximately ten male), ranging in age from about 20 to 75 years, with a mean age of around 34. Diluted blood was density-centrifuged over Hypaque 1077 or Ficoll-Paque to isolate peripheral blood mononuclear cells. Genomic DNA was extracted from unsorted mononuclear cells by Qiagen column purification or by a centrifugation-based method. Sequences SGHDN (CDR1) and FVKESK (CDR2) are obtained from the germline V gene. The CDR3, cysteine through phenylalanine, is 14 amino acids long. Only the CDR3 bases that were read are kept: 33 of them, in frame from base 1. The V and J ends are trimmed by 2 bases and 7 bases, leaving 14 bases between them.

This clone was observed at least ten times. Its antigen is still unknown. The missing CDR3 end, 3 residues past where the read stops, is filled in from the germline J gene. Overall study outcomes, separate from this receptor: Reportedly, TCRbeta sequences from CVID had fewer deletions and N-nucleotide insertions, and highly modified clones with 13 or more V deletions were absent from CVID. Compared with healthy controls, CVID subjects showed increased TCRbeta clonality (t-test p = 0.018), a feature most characteristic of about a third of subjects. Fewer TCRbeta clones were shared among CVID subjects than among healthy controls (p < 0.0001). Even though DNA input was the same, control samples had an average of around 82,000 unique sequences each, compared with 25,000 to 35,000 in CVID samples. The authors noted that sequencing repertoires of T cell subpopulations would be needed to clarify what caused the increased clonality in CVID. Correlations between repertoire features and clinical complications were limited by patient heterogeneity within the CVID cohort.

The chain was built from TRBV14 and TRBJ1-2; the D region possibly corresponds to TRBD1 (5 bases align). The receptor's source is a person aged 18 to 70 in good health. Sequencing input: peripheral blood mononuclear cells. The DNA read from the CDR3 is TGTGCCAGCAGCCAAATCCAGGGCGGGGTTGGC. Its translation reads: CASSQIQGGVG. Given in full, the CDR3 is CASSQIQGGVGYTF.